This T cell receptor beta chain came from a study of shared clonotypes between healthy human individuals. About the study: The cohort comprised a couple of women and a few men. Their ages spanned 18 to 49 years. Each donor contributed plates that comprised three CD4 naive, three CD4 memory, two CD8 naive and one CD8 memory. Points from the study as a whole: Larger estimated richness was generally seen in naive subsets than in memory subsets.

TCRdb's copy holds only in-frame clones and misses some; the assay was immunoSEQ multiplex PCR. This sample carries millions of clones, about 92% of them seen once, and the ten largest clones take about 0.13%. Notes on this clone: Its matching antigen is unknown.

This CDR3 is built from 13 residues. CDR1 and CDR2 from the germline V gene are LNHDA and SQIVND (reference sequence). V lost 4 bases, J lost 4 bases, and 8 bases lay in between. The source material was naive CD4+ T cells sorted from blood. Described subset: CD45RA+ positively selected. The J gene is TRBJ1-5, the V gene TRBV19; possible D gene TRBD1, 5 bases. This clonotype was obtained from a man in his late teens or twenties in good health. The chain's CDR3 is CASSTNRNQPQHF. The CDR3 bases are TGTGCCAGTAGTACTAACAGGAATCAGCCCCAGCATTTT. Variable domain in full (rest from reference TRBV19 and TRBJ1-5): DGGITQSPKYLFRKEGQNVTLSCEQNLNHDAMYWYRQDPGQGLRLIYYSQIVNDFQKGDIAEGYSVSREKKESFPLTVTSAQKNPTAFYLCASSTNRNQPQHFGDGTRLSIL.